Listed here is a single T cell receptor beta chain. TCRdb's table, derived via immunoSEQ multiplex PCR, lists solely in-frame clones and lacks some. Of about 76,000 clones in the sample, 85% to 90% were seen once. Patients were ruled out by autoimmune disease history or systemic immunosuppression. With baseline, cycle 4 day 1, and cycle 7 day 1 as timepoints, blood was sampled. The data originate from a study of OX40 agonist ivuxolimab in advanced cancers. This receptor was identified in an adult with an advanced solid tumor such as melanoma, head and neck, liver or kidney cancer. This specimen consisted of CD4+ or CD8+ T cells sorted from blood, obtained in a trial of the OX40 agonist ivuxolimab.

CDR3 DNA: TGTGCCAGCAGTGAATCAGTTTATCAGCCCCAGCATTTT. This codes for CASSESVYQPQHF. The rearrangement joins TRBV2 to TRBJ1-5, with unresolved D. CDR3 length equals 13 residues. Germline V lookup: CDR1 SNHLY, CDR2 FYNNEI. V lost 2 bases, J lost 5 bases, and 7 bases lay in between.